The 19 T cell receptor beta chains below were found in one sample sequenced in a study of OX40 agonist ivuxolimab in advanced cancers. Profiling relied on immunoSEQ multiplex PCR, and the TCRdb table lists in-frame clones only, not all of them. The table shows tens of thousands of clones, with 75% to 90% occurring only once. The sequencing used CD4+ or CD8+ T cells sorted from blood, collected in a trial of the OX40 agonist ivuxolimab. The receptors derive from an adult with an advanced solid tumor such as melanoma, head and neck, liver or kidney cancer.

V gene TRBV27 combines with J gene TRBJ2-3; 10 bases fit TRBD2. Germline assignment: CDR1 MNHEY and CDR2 SMNVEV (reference sequence). V was clipped by 8 bases and J by 0 bases; unmatched bases: 14. The CDR3 runs to 18 residues. The CDR3 nucleotides read TGTGCCAGCCTTTCGGTCAGCGGGAGGGCTGGTAGCACAGATACGCAGTATTTT. Its translation is CASLSVSGRAGSTDTQYF.

CDR3 loop: CAISESTGAYEQYF. CDR3 DNA sequence: TGTGCCATCAGTGAGTCGACAGGGGCCTACGAGCAGTACTTC. The gene calls are TRBV10-3 and TRBJ2-5; TRBD1 matches at 8 bases. The J call may be in error: the DNA end matches TRBJ2-7 better. CDR3 size: 14 residues. The germline gives CDR1 ENHRY, CDR2 SYGVKD.

For this clone: Germline and junction disagree at one end, which may indicate a read error. This chain connects TRBV5-8 to TRBJ2-5; 7 bases fit TRBD1. The V gene's germline CDR1 is SGHTS and CDR2 YDEGEE. The CDR3 is 16 residues long. CDR3 nucleotides: TGTGCCAGCAGTTTGGCGAGACAGGGTTGGCAAGAGACCCAGTACTTC. Encoded protein: CASSLARQGWQETQYF.

The chain links TRBV7-3 to TRBJ2-7, with TRBD1 as a possible D gene (5 bases). The CDR3 covers 14 residues. CDR1 SGHTA and CDR2 FQGTGA come from the germline V gene. V dropped 5 bases and J dropped 1 base, with 12 bases sitting between them. CDR3 coding DNA: TGTGCCAGCAGCCTCGTCAGGGATTCCTACGAGCAGTACTTC. Its translation is CASSLVRDSYEQYF.

DNA for the CDR3: TGTGCCAGCAGCTTGACCTTGTTGGGAACGCCGGGACTAGAAGGGGAGACCCAGTACTTC. Residues: CASSLTLLGTPGLEGETQYF. The chain has TRBV11-3 and TRBJ2-5; 8 bases line up with TRBD2. Germline lookup yields CDR1 SGHNT and CDR2 YENEEA. This CDR3 has 20 residues. V lost 3 bases, J lost 5 bases, and 23 bases stayed unmatched.

The chain recombines TRBV19 with TRBJ2-7, with TRBD1 identical over 7 bases. The ends lost 0 bases at V and 2 bases at J; junction bases unmatched: 4. Germline V gene sequence: CDR1 LNHDA, CDR2 SQIVND (reference sequence). The CDR3 length is 15 residues. The CDR3 DNA sequence: TGTGCCAGTAGTATAGAGGAAGGGGGCCCCTACGAGCAGTACTTC. Translated, it gives CASSIEEGGPYEQYF.

The genes are TRBV5-1 and TRBJ2-7, with 8 positions matching TRBD1. This CDR3 contains 14 residues. The junction had 10 bases not matched to a gene; V was cut back by 5 bases and J by 6 bases. Germline CDR1 is SGHRS and CDR2 is YFSETQ. In DNA, the CDR3 is TGCGCCAGCAGAAGGGGGCAGGGGGCGGTCGAGCAGTACTTC. Translated, it gives CASRRGQGAVEQYF.

The gene calls are TRBV19 and TRBJ1-1, with 9 bases aligning to TRBD1. Per germline, CDR1 LNHDA and CDR2 SQIVND (reference sequence). V shed 8 bases, J shed 11 bases, and the junction held 18 bases outside the gene matches. This CDR3 region has 15 residues. For the CDR3, the DNA is TGTGCCAGTTTAGACCGTCCCGGGACAGGGATCGGGGCTTTCTTT. The encoded protein is CASLDRPGTGIGAFF.

The CDR3 loop is CATSRDSHTDTQYF. The CDR3 nucleotides are TGTGCCACCAGCAGAGATAGCCACACAGATACGCAGTATTTT. The rearrangement links TRBV15 to TRBJ2-3; no definite D call. Germline CDR1 LNHNV, CDR2 YYDKDF (reference sequence). The CDR3 runs 14 residues. V lost 0 bases, J lost 2 bases, and 6 bases lay in between.

V and J are TRBV7-2 and TRBJ1-1, with D uncertain. The V gene's germline CDR1 is SGHTA and CDR2 FQGNSA. The germline V and J ends were trimmed by 4 bases and 0 bases, with 9 bases remaining between them. The CDR3 loop spans 14 amino acids. The CDR3 reads CASSSNQLNTEAFF. The CDR3 DNA sequence: TGTGCCAGCAGCTCAAATCAGCTGAACACTGAAGCTTTCTTT.

This clone was detected only a few times. V gene TRBV21-1 combines with J gene TRBJ2-3. TRBV21-1 counts as a pseudogene. The CDR3 has 12 amino acids. The DNA of the CDR3 is TGTGCCAGCAGATTTAGCACAGATACGCAGTATTTT. Translating it yields CASRFSTDTQYF.

The chain couples TRBV4-1 to TRBJ2-5, with D possibly matching TRBD2 (6 bases). The last part of the DNA fits TRBJ2-7 better; the J call may be wrong. In germline, CDR1 is MGHRA, CDR2 YSYEKL. The CDR3 consists of 18 residues. The CDR3 sequence is CASSQRDFLPGSKYEQYF. The CDR3 region has the DNA TGCGCCAGCAGCCAAAGAGACTTTCTTCCCGGGAGCAAGTACGAGCAGTACTTC.

This clone was counted only a few times. The V and J genes are TRBV6-1 and TRBJ1-5; D is uncertain. Germline CDR1 and CDR2: MNHNS and SASEGT. The V end lost 7 bases, the J end lost 2 bases, and 12 bases lay between the germline ends. This CDR3 comprises 14 residues. The CDR3: CASNPTRGNQPQHF. CDR3 DNA sequence: TGTGCCAGCAATCCGACCCGGGGCAATCAGCCCCAGCATTTT.

This clone was recorded a few times. The chain couples TRBV29-1 to TRBJ1-1; tentative D call: TRBD1 (6 bases). Germline V gene sequence: CDR1 SQVTM, CDR2 ANQGSEA. V was shortened by 1 base and J by 0 bases, with 9 bases between the two germline ends. This CDR3 contains 14 residues. CDR3 amino acids: CSVEVQGVNTEAFF. The CDR3, as DNA: TGCAGCGTTGAAGTACAGGGAGTGAACACTGAAGCTTTCTTT.

The chain couples TRBV5-1 to TRBJ2-7; D might be TRBD1 (5 bases). Trimming removed 4 bases from V and 2 bases from J, with 13 bases in between. CDR1 and CDR2 from the germline V gene are SGHRS and YFSETQ. The CDR3 spans 14 residues. The CDR3: CASSLGQVAYEQYF. The CDR3, as DNA: TGCGCCAGCAGCCTGGGGCAAGTAGCCTACGAGCAGTACTTC. The complete variable domain, with remaining parts taken from reference TRBV5-1 and TRBJ2-7, reads KAGVTQTPRYLIKTRGQQVTLSCSPISGHRSVSWYQQTPGQGLQFLFEYFSETQRNKGNFPGRFSGRQFSNSRSEMNVSTLELGDSALYLCASSLGQVAYEQYFGPGTRLTVT.

This chain uses TRBV11-2 with TRBJ1-1; D is undetermined. The V gene lost 2 bases and the J gene lost 3 bases, with 4 bases spanning the gap. Germline lookup yields CDR1 SGHAT and CDR2 FQNNGV. The CDR3 loop spans 12 amino acids. CDR3 sequence reads: CASSLRDTEAFF. The CDR3 nucleotides are TGTGCCAGCAGCTTACGGGACACTGAAGCTTTCTTT.

The sample holds one count of this clone. V and J are TRBV5-6 and TRBJ1-2; D possibly corresponds to TRBD1 (6 bases). Germline-derived CDR1 and CDR2 are SGHDT and YYEEEE. The ends were cut back, 4 bases at V and 4 bases at J, with 14 bases in the middle. CDR3 length equals 14 residues. This CDR3 reads CASSIPDSFYGYTF. Written as DNA, the CDR3 is TGTGCCAGCAGCATTCCGGACAGCTTCTATGGCTACACCTTC. Using reference TRBV5-6 and TRBJ1-2 for the parts outside the CDR3, the full variable domain is DAGVTQSPTHLIKTRGQQVTLRCSPKSGHDTVSWYQQALGQGPQFIFQYYEEEERQRGNFPDRFSGHQFPNYSSELNVNALLLGDSALYLCASSIPDSFYGYTFGSGTRLTVV.

The chain has TRBV5-1 and TRBJ1-1; D possibly corresponds to TRBD1 (5 bases). Trimming cost V 4 bases and J 3 bases, with 13 bases left between them. The CDR3 runs to 14 residues. Germline V CDR1 and CDR2: SGHRS, YFSETQ. CDR3 loop: CASSRDSTDTEAFF. The DNA of the CDR3 is TGCGCCAGCAGCCGCGACAGTACAGACACTGAAGCTTTCTTT.

The V gene is TRBV11-2, the J gene TRBJ1-1; a possible D gene is TRBD1 (6 bases). Germline CDR1 and CDR2: SGHAT and FQNNGV. Trimming removed 3 bases at V and 1 base at J, with 9 bases between. The CDR3 sequence is 14 residues long. The CDR3 DNA is TGTGCCAGCAGCTTGGGGGGCTGGAACACTGAAGCTTTCTTT. It specifies CASSLGGWNTEAFF.